A single sample gave rise to the 18 T cell receptor beta chains below, sequenced in a study of blood T cell repertoires in COVID-19. The repertoire was sequenced with immunoSEQ multiplex PCR; TCRdb's copy has only in-frame clones and lacks some. The sample holds some 290,000 clones, more than 70% seen once. What was sequenced was peripheral blood. Receptor source: a woman aged 25 to 39 with COVID-19, enrolled during active disease.

This sequence joins TRBV28 and TRBJ2-4, with 7 bases fitting TRBD1. The CDR3 covers 11 residues. From germline, CDR1 is MDHEN and CDR2 SYDVKM. The V and J ends lost 5 bases and 13 bases, in that order; junction bases with no gene match: 5. In DNA form, the CDR3 reads TGTGCCAGCAGTCCACAGGGGAACCAGTACTTC. Translated: CASSPQGNQYF.

The CDR3 bases are TGTGCCAGCAGCCCTCAGGGGGTGGAGACCCAGTACTTC. This sequence encodes CASSPQGVETQYF. This chain links TRBV7-2 with TRBJ2-5, with 7 bases that match TRBD1. Per germline, CDR1 SGHTA and CDR2 FQGNSA. Trimming removed 5 bases from V and 5 bases from J; junction bases left unmatched: 5. The CDR3 spans 13 residues.

The chain uses TRBV2 and TRBJ2-7; 7 positions agree with TRBD1. Trimming at V came to 0 bases and at J to 4 bases, leaving 3 bases not matched to a gene. The CDR3 is 14 residues long. Looked up from germline, CDR1 is SNHLY and CDR2 is FYNNEI. This chain's CDR3 is CASSEAGGEYEQYF. The DNA for the CDR3 is TGTGCCAGCAGTGAAGCAGGGGGCGAATACGAGCAGTACTTC.

V usage is TRBV6-2 or TRBV6-3 and J usage is TRBJ2-3; D may be TRBD2 (5 bases). The CDR3 consists of 16 residues. Germline lookup yields CDR1 MNHEY and CDR2 SVGEGT. Trimming removed 0 bases from V and 0 bases from J, with 10 bases in between. Written as DNA, the CDR3 is TGTGCCAGCAGTTACTCGGGAGTTTCTAGCACAGATACGCAGTATTTT. It is translated as CASSYSGVSSTDTQYF.

The rearrangement joins TRBV18 to TRBJ2-1, with D perhaps matching TRBD1 (6 bases). This CDR3 comprises 16 residues. Germline V gene sequence: CDR1 KGHSH, CDR2 LQKENI. Trimming took 3 bases from V and 0 from J, leaving 12 bases between them. This CDR3 reads CASSPGHPSSYNEQFF. The DNA for the CDR3 is TGTGCCAGCTCACCGGGACACCCTAGCTCCTACAATGAGCAGTTCTTC.

This chain connects TRBV6-5 to TRBJ2-3; D perhaps matches TRBD2 (6 bases). Trimming cost V 8 bases and J 2 bases, with 11 bases left between them. Germline CDR1 MNHEY, CDR2 SVGAGI. The CDR3 loop spans 13 amino acids. CDR3 DNA: TGTGCCAGCGGGGGGACCCTCACAGATACGCAGTATTTT. Protein product: CASGGTLTDTQYF.

The chain is built from TRBV7-9 and TRBJ1-6; TRBD1 agrees at 9 bases. This CDR3 is built from 17 residues. V trimming: 5 bases; J trimming: 2 bases; junction bases outside the gene matches: 7. Germline V gives CDR1 SEHNR, CDR2 FQNEAQ (reference sequence). The CDR3 spells CASSPRDREAYNSPLHF. CDR3 bases: TGTGCCAGCAGCCCCCGGGACAGGGAGGCCTATAATTCACCCCTCCACTTT. Drawing the rest from reference TRBV7-9 and TRBJ1-6, the complete variable domain is DTGVSQNPRHKITKRGQNVTFRCDPISEHNRLYWYRQTLGQGPEFLTYFQNEAQLEKSRLLSDRFSAERPKGSFSTLEIQRTEQGDSAMYLCASSPRDREAYNSPLHFGNGTRLTVT.

The chain has TRBV3-1 (or the pseudogene TRBV3-2) and TRBJ1-2; unclear D gene. The germline V gene encodes CDR1 LGHDT and CDR2 YNNKEL (reference sequence). This CDR3 is 13 amino acids long. V lost 2 bases, J lost 1 base, and 5 bases lay in between. CDR3: CASSQTDNYGYTF. As DNA, the CDR3 is TGTGCCAGCAGCCAAACAGATAACTATGGCTACACCTTC.

V gene TRBV28 combines with J gene TRBJ2-1; possibly TRBD1 for D (6 bases). V was pared by 5 bases and J by 5 bases, with 19 bases between. The V gene's germline CDR1 is MDHEN and CDR2 SYDVKM. CDR3 length: 16 amino acids. In DNA form, the CDR3 reads TGTGCCAGCAGTCGGCCCGAAGGCAGGGGTGACAATGAGCAGTTCTTC. This encodes CASSRPEGRGDNEQFF. Complete variable domain (other parts from reference TRBV28 and TRBJ2-1): DVKVTQSSRYLVKRTGEKVFLECVQDMDHENMFWYRQDPGLGLRLIYFSYDVKMKEKGDIPEGYSVSREKKERFSLILESASTNQTSMYLCASSRPEGRGDNEQFFGPGTRLTVL.

The rearrangement joins TRBV4-3 to TRBJ1-4; D may be TRBD1 (5 bases). Trimming removed 0 bases at V and 7 bases at J, with 12 bases between. This CDR3 contains 15 residues. Germline loops: CDR1 LGHNA, CDR2 YSLEER. The CDR3: CASSQEGQPGEKLFF. The CDR3 region has the DNA TGCGCCAGCAGCCAAGAGGGGCAGCCTGGTGAAAAACTGTTTTTT.

This chain connects TRBV4-1 to TRBJ2-4, with D possibly being TRBD2 (6 bases). The CDR3 covers 15 residues. CDR1 and CDR2 from the germline V gene are MGHRA and YSYEKL. V dropped 4 bases and J dropped 8 bases, with 18 bases sitting between them. CDR3 DNA sequence: TGCGCCAGCAGCCCTGGCGGCGGGGCTCACGACATTCAGTACTTC. This translates into CASSPGGGAHDIQYF.

The J gene is TRBJ1-1, the V gene TRBV7-2; 7 bases line up with TRBD1. The CDR3 totals 14 residues. After removal of 0 bases from V and 5 bases from J, the junction contained 3 bases not matched to a gene. Germline values: CDR1 SGHTA, CDR2 FQGNSA. The DNA of the CDR3 is TGTGCCAGCAGCTTAGCGCTACAGGGGACTGAAGCTTTCTTT. Protein: CASSLALQGTEAFF.

The chain carries TRBV4-1 and TRBJ2-2; D is uncertain. Deletions cut 3 bases from V and 3 bases from J, with 11 bases between. This CDR3 is built from 15 residues. The germline V gene encodes CDR1 MGHRA and CDR2 YSYEKL. The CDR3 region has the DNA TGCGCCAGCAGCCAGCTATTTACAGACACCGGGGAGCTGTTTTTT. It is translated as CASSQLFTDTGELFF.

This rearrangement joins TRBV5-1 to TRBJ2-3; 13 positions agree with TRBD2. CDR1 and CDR2 from the germline V gene are SGHRS and YFSETQ. With 0 bases clipped from V and 1 base from J, the junction kept 5 bases outside the gene matches. The CDR3 sequence is 18 residues long. The CDR3: CASSLGLAGGGCTDTQYF. CDR3 DNA: TGCGCCAGCAGCTTGGGACTAGCGGGAGGAGGATGCACAGATACGCAGTATTTT.

CDR3 sequence: CASTSRRGSSEQYF. DNA of the CDR3: TGTGCCAGCACCTCGCGGCGGGGATCATCCGAGCAGTACTTC. The rearrangement links TRBV6-5 to TRBJ2-7; D might be TRBD2 (6 bases). V lost 7 bases and J lost 6, with 19 bases in between. CDR3 length equals 14 residues. Germline loops: CDR1 MNHEY, CDR2 SVGAGI.

The chain combines TRBV7-9 with TRBJ2-7; D is ambiguous. Germline-derived CDR1 and CDR2 are SEHNR and FQNEAQ (reference sequence). The CDR3 is 14 amino acids. V was pared by 1 base and J by 2 bases, with 9 bases between. CDR3 sequence (DNA): TGTGCCAGCAGCTTAGTTACCAGTCCCTACGAGCAGTACTTC. Its translation: CASSLVTSPYEQYF.

With respect to this clone: Other DNA sequences in the same sample also yield this CDR3. The gene calls are TRBV18 and TRBJ1-1; D may be TRBD1 (6 bases). Germline CDR1 reads KGHSH; CDR2 reads LQKENI. Trimming shortened V by 3 bases and J by 1 base, and 9 bases separated the two germline ends. This CDR3 comprises 14 residues. For the CDR3, the DNA is TGTGCCAGCTCACCTCCGACAGGGAACACTGAAGCTTTCTTT. Its protein is CASSPPTGNTEAFF.

This chain joins TRBV4-3 and TRBJ1-6, with 8 bases fitting TRBD1. Germline CDR1 reads LGHNA; CDR2 reads YSLEER. The V gene end was trimmed by 2 bases and the J gene end by 7 bases; junction bases not matched to a gene: 7. The CDR3 length is 16 residues. CDR3 protein: CASSQSPGQGNSPLHF. CDR3 coding DNA: TGCGCCAGCAGCCAATCCCCTGGACAGGGCAATTCACCCCTCCACTTT.